The T cell receptor (beta chain) under discussion was sequenced for a study of blood T cell repertoires in COVID-19. This CDR3 region has 13 residues. The germline V gene encodes CDR1 MDHEN and CDR2 SYDVKM. Trimming removed 7 bases at V and 1 base at J, with 11 bases between. In the original analysis: It was from reference gene primer amplification that nucleated cell counts were estimated. Here immunoSEQ multiplex PCR was the method, and the copy in TCRdb shows in-frame clones only, minus some. D and trimming were read from the DNA, whereas the V and J calls and clone size are those reported in that table. The table includes 150,000 to 170,000 clones, 91% detected once.

This receptor was obtained from a man aged 50-59 years with acute or convalescent COVID-19. The sequencing input was peripheral blood. This chain connects TRBV28 to TRBJ2-7; D gene uncertain. The DNA of the CDR3 is TGTGCCAGCACCGCAGGATCTTCCTACGAGCAGTACTTC. It is translated as CASTAGSSYEQYF.